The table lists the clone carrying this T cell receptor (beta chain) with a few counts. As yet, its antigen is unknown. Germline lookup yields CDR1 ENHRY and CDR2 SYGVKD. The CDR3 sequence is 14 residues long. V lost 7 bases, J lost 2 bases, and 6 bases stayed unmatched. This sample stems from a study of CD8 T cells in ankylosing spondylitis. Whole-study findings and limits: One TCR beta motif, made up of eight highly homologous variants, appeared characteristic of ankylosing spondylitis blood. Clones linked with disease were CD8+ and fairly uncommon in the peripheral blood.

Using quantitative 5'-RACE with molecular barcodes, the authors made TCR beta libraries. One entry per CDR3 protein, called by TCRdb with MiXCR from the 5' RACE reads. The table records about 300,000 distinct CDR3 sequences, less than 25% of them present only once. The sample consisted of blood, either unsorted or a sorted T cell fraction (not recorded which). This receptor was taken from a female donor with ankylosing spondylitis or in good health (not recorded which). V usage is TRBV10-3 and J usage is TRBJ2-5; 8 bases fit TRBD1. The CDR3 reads CAINDRGGQETQYF. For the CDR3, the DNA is TGTGCCATCAACGACAGGGGTGGACAAGAGACCCAGTACTTC.